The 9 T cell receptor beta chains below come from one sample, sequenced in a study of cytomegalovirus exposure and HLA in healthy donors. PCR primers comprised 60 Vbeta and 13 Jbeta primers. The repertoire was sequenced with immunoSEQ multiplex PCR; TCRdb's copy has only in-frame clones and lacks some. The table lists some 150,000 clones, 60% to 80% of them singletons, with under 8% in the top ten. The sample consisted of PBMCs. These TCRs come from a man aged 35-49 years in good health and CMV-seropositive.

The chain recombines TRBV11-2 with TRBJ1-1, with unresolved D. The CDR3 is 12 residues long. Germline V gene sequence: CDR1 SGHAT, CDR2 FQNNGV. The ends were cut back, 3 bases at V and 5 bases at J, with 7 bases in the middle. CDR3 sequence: CASSFGKTEAFF. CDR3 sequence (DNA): TGTGCCAGCAGCTTCGGGAAGACTGAAGCTTTCTTT.

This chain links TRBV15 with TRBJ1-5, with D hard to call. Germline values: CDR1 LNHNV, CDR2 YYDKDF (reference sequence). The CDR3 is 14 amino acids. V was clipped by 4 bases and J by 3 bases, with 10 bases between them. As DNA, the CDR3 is TGTGCCACCAGCATTGGACTTTTCAATCAGCCCCAGCATTTT. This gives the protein CATSIGLFNQPQHF.

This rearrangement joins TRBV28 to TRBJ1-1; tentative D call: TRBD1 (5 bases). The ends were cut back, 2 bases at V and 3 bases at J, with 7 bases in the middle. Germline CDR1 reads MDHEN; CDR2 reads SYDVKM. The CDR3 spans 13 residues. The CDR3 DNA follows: TGTGCCAGCAGTTTAAGGGGTTACACTGAAGCTTTCTTT. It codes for CASSLRGYTEAFF.

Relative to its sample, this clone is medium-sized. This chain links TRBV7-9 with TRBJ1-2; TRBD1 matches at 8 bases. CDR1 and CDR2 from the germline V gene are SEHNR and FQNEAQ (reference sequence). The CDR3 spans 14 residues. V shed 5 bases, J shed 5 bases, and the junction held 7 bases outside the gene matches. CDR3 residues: CASSPGQEVYGYTF. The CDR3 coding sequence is TGTGCCAGCAGCCCGGGACAGGAGGTTTATGGCTACACCTTC.

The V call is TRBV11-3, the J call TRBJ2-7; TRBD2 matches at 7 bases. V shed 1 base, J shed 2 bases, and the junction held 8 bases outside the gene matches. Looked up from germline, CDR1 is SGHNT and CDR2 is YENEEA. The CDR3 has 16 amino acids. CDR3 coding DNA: TGTGCCAGCAGCTTAGGGGGGGGGACGGCAACCTACGAGCAGTACTTC. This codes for CASSLGGGTATYEQYF.

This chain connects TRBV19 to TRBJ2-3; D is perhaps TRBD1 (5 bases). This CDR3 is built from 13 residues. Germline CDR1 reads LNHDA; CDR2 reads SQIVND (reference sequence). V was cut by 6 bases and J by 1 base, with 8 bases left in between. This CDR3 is CASRGVGTDTQYF. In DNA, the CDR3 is TGTGCCAGTAGAGGGGTGGGCACAGATACGCAGTATTTT.

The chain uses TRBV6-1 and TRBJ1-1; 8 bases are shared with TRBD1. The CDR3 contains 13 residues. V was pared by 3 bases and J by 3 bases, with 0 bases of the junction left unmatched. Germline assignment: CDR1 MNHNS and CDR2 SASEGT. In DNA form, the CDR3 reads TGTGCCAGCAGTGAGACAGGGGACACTGAAGCTTTCTTT. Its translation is CASSETGDTEAFF.

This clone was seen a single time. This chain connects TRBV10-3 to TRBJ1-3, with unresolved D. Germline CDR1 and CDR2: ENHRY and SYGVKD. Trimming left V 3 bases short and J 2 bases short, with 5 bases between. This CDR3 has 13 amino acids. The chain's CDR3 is CAISDGPGNTIYF. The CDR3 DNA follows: TGTGCCATCAGTGATGGCCCTGGAAACACCATATATTTT.

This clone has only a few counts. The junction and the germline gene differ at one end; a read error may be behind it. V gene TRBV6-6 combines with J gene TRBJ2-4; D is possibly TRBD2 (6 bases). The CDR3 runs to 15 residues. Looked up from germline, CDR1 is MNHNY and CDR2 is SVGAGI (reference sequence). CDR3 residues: CASSYSAGRENSQYF. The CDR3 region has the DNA TGTGCCAGCAGTTACTCGGCGGGACGCGAAAACAGTCAGTACTTC.